The 23 T cell receptor beta chains presented below share a single source sample, sequenced in a study of cytomegalovirus exposure and HLA in healthy donors. Primers: 60 Vbeta forward and 13 Jbeta reverse. The table came from immunoSEQ multiplex PCR; TCRdb's copy has only in-frame clones and leaves some out. The sample yields over 70,000 clones, 78% seen once. Sequenced sample: PBMCs. The receptor set was obtained from a male donor in good health and CMV-seropositive.

This chain uses TRBV2 with TRBJ1-5; the D is unclear. CDR1 and CDR2 from the germline V gene are SNHLY and FYNNEI. The CDR3 totals 16 residues. Trimming took 2 bases from V and 4 from J, leaving 15 bases between them. The CDR3 region is CASSEPGGMGNQPQHF. DNA of the CDR3: TGTGCCAGCAGTGAACCCGGAGGGATGGGGAATCAGCCCCAGCATTTT.

The rearrangement uses TRBV5-4 and TRBJ2-3, with D maybe TRBD2 (7 bases). Per germline, CDR1 SGHNT and CDR2 YYREEE (reference sequence). This CDR3 has 17 amino acids. V was pared by 0 bases and J by 1 base, with 15 bases between. The CDR3 reads CASSLAGEGGGTDTQYF. The DNA for the CDR3 is TGTGCCAGCAGCTTGGCCGGGGAGGGGGGGGGCACAGATACGCAGTATTTT.

This clone occurred once. This rearrangement joins TRBV2 to TRBJ2-2, with a tentative D call TRBD2 (6 bases). V lost 3 bases and J 6 bases, leaving 11 bases between the germline ends. The germline CDR1 and CDR2 sequences are SNHLY and FYNNEI. The CDR3 has 14 amino acids. DNA of the CDR3: TGTGCCAGCAGTGAGCAAGGAGGGTCCGGGGAGCTGTTTTTT. This translates into CASSEQGGSGELFF. Combining the CDR3 with reference TRBV2 and TRBJ2-2 gives the whole variable domain EPEVTQTPSHQVTQMGQEVILRCVPISNHLYFYWYRQILGQKVEFLVSFYNNEISEKSEIFDDQFSVERPDGSNFTLKIRSTKLEDSAMYFCASSEQGGSGELFFGEGSRLTVL.

This clone was seen only once. The CDR3, as DNA: TGTGCCAGCAGCACTTCCGGGACAGGGGACACTGAAGCTTTCTTT. This codes for CASSTSGTGDTEAFF. The V gene is TRBV21-1, the J gene TRBJ1-1; no DNA check was done on the table's D call, TRBD1. TRBV21-1 is described as a pseudogene. The CDR3 consists of 15 residues.

The CDR3 is CASRVAGFGEQYF. The DNA for the CDR3 is TGTGCCAGCAGAGTAGCGGGATTTGGCGAGCAGTACTTC. V gene TRBV6-1 combines with J gene TRBJ2-7; 8 bases line up with TRBD2. The CDR3 has 13 amino acids. The V gene's germline CDR1 is MNHNS and CDR2 SASEGT. V gave up 6 bases and J gave up 6 bases; unmatched junction bases: 7.

The chain joins TRBV10-3 to TRBJ2-7; no reliable D call. CDR1 and CDR2 from the germline V gene are ENHRY and SYGVKD. The CDR3 is 17 residues long. Trimming removed 3 bases at V and 5 bases at J, with 23 bases between. CDR3 loop: CAISDGFLGGRGDEQYF. In DNA form, the CDR3 reads TGTGCCATCAGTGATGGTTTTTTGGGTGGCCGCGGTGACGAGCAGTACTTC.

The V and J genes are TRBV27 and TRBJ2-2, with 10 bases fitting TRBD1. Germline CDR1 and CDR2: MNHEY and SMNVEV (reference sequence). V gave up 6 bases and J gave up 1 base; unmatched junction bases: 2. CDR3 length equals 15 residues. The CDR3 loop reads CASRGQGRNTGELFF. CDR3 sequence (DNA): TGTGCCAGCAGGGGACAGGGGCGGAACACCGGGGAGCTGTTTTTT.

J is TRBJ2-1 and V is TRBV7-8; TRBD2 is a possible D gene (6 bases). The V and J ends lost 1 base and 3 bases respectively, with 10 bases between them. This CDR3 contains 15 residues. Looked up from germline, CDR1 is SGHVS and CDR2 is FQNEAQ. CDR3: CASSLGRALYNEQFF. In nucleotides, the CDR3 is TGTGCCAGCAGCTTAGGGAGGGCTCTCTACAATGAGCAGTTCTTC.

This chain links TRBV5-6 with TRBJ1-2; 9 positions match TRBD1. The CDR3 runs to 17 residues. Per germline, CDR1 SGHDT and CDR2 YYEEEE. Unmatched junction bases numbered 18, after V lost 4 bases and J lost 8 bases. CDR3 nucleotides: TGTGCCAGCAGCACCCTTGGGACAGGGAGGTTTTTGGGCGGCTACACCTTC. Amino acids: CASSTLGTGRFLGGYTF.

V is TRBV18 and J is TRBJ2-7; TRBD1 might be the D (6 bases). The V gene lost 2 bases and the J gene lost 1 base, with 9 bases spanning the gap. The CDR3 has 14 residues. Germline values: CDR1 KGHSH, CDR2 LQKENI. In DNA form, the CDR3 reads TGTGCCAGCTCACCATTGACAGGTTCCTACGAGCAGTACTTC. Translation gives CASSPLTGSYEQYF.

This clone was seen just once. The chain has TRBV14 and TRBJ2-7, with 15 nucleotides matching TRBD2. There are 16 residues in the CDR3. V dropped 4 bases and J dropped 6; count of bases not matched to a gene: 7. Germline V gives CDR1 SGHDN, CDR2 FVKESK. In DNA form, the CDR3 reads TGTGCCAGCAGCCCCCGGACTAGCGGGAGGGCCTTCGAGCAGTACTTC. Protein: CASSPRTSGRAFEQYF.

The genes are TRBV6-6 and TRBJ2-7; D remains unclear. CDR1 and CDR2 (germline): MNHNY, SVGAGI (reference sequence). The V and J ends lost 2 bases and 5 bases respectively, with 4 bases between them. The CDR3 loop spans 11 amino acids. CDR3 in amino acids: CASSYTDEQYF. The CDR3 coding sequence is TGTGCCAGCAGTTACACGGACGAGCAGTACTTC.

The CDR3 region is CATGTGAYNEQFF. CDR3 in DNA: TGTGCCACGGGGACAGGGGCCTACAATGAGCAGTTCTTC. This rearrangement joins TRBV19 to TRBJ2-1; 10 bases fit TRBD1. Germline V lookup: CDR1 LNHDA, CDR2 SQIVND (reference sequence). This CDR3 is built from 13 residues. V was pared by 10 bases and J by 2 bases, with 2 bases of the junction left unmatched.

The rearrangement joins TRBV29-1 to TRBJ1-2; unclear D gene. The V and J ends lost 1 base and 4 bases respectively, with 4 bases between them. This CDR3 contains 11 residues. Germline values: CDR1 SQVTM, CDR2 ANQGSEA. DNA of the CDR3: TGCAGCGTTGAAGTCGGCTATGGCTACACCTTC. Its translation is CSVEVGYGYTF.

The V call is TRBV19, the J call TRBJ1-5; 10 positions agree with TRBD1. The CDR3 runs to 15 residues. Germline CDR1 is LNHDA and CDR2 is SQIVND (reference sequence). V trimming: 7 bases; J trimming: 1 base; junction bases outside the gene matches: 4. CDR3 protein: CASIGGQGSNQPQHF. The DNA of the CDR3 is TGTGCCAGTATAGGGGGACAGGGGAGCAATCAGCCCCAGCATTTT. Full variable domain (rest looked up from reference TRBV19 and TRBJ1-5): DGGITQSPKYLFRKEGQNVTLSCEQNLNHDAMYWYRQDPGQGLRLIYYSQIVNDFQKGDIAEGYSVSREKKESFPLTVTSAQKNPTAFYLCASIGGQGSNQPQHFGDGTRLSIL.

The V and J genes are TRBV5-1 and TRBJ1-1, with TRBD1 matching over 9 bases. The germline V gene encodes CDR1 SGHRS and CDR2 YFSETQ. With V trimmed by 3 bases and J by 0 bases, 6 bases remained unmatched. The CDR3 spans 16 residues. The CDR3 coding sequence is TGCGCCAGCAGCTCCGGACAGGGGACAGTGAACACTGAAGCTTTCTTT. Protein sequence: CASSSGQGTVNTEAFF.

This chain joins TRBV5-1 and TRBJ2-1, with a tentative D call TRBD1 (6 bases). The CDR3 is 13 amino acids. Trimming took 1 base from V and 7 from J, leaving 9 bases between them. From germline, CDR1 is SGHRS and CDR2 YFSETQ. CDR3 sequence: CASSLYGQNEQFF. In DNA form, the CDR3 reads TGCGCCAGCAGCTTGTATGGACAGAATGAGCAGTTCTTC.

This chain connects TRBV28 to TRBJ2-5, with a weak D call TRBD2 (6 bases). This CDR3 comprises 14 residues. The V gene lost 6 bases and the J gene lost 0 bases, with 11 bases spanning the gap. CDR1 and CDR2 from the germline V gene are MDHEN and SYDVKM. CDR3 residues: CASRPSGYQETQYF. In nucleotides, the CDR3 is TGTGCCAGCAGACCAAGCGGGTACCAAGAGACCCAGTACTTC.

The rearrangement joins TRBV5-4 to TRBJ2-7, with D possibly being TRBD1 (5 bases). This CDR3 region has 16 residues. The ends were cut back, 4 bases at V and 0 bases at J, with 17 bases in the middle. The germline V gene encodes CDR1 SGHNT and CDR2 YYREEE (reference sequence). As DNA, the CDR3 is TGTGCCAGCAGCCCAGGGCGATCTTTAAACTCCTACGAGCAGTACTTC. Its protein is CASSPGRSLNSYEQYF.

The rearrangement joins TRBV11-2 to TRBJ2-7; 7 bases are a match to TRBD2. This CDR3 is 14 amino acids long. The germline V gene encodes CDR1 SGHAT and CDR2 FQNNGV. Losses at the gene ends were 5 bases for V and 2 bases for J; bases not matched to a gene: 6. CDR3 sequence: CASSPRDYPYEQYF. The DNA of the CDR3 is TGTGCCAGCAGCCCCCGGGACTACCCCTACGAGCAGTACTTC.

The V call is TRBV28, the J call TRBJ2-2, with 14 bases aligning to TRBD2. The CDR3 spans 17 residues. Germline V gives CDR1 MDHEN, CDR2 SYDVKM. V trimming: 4 bases; J trimming: 6 bases; junction bases outside the gene matches: 7. CDR3 DNA sequence: TGTGCCAGCAGTTGGGGACTAGCGGGAGTAATAGCCGGGGAGCTGTTTTTT. Amino acid sequence: CASSWGLAGVIAGELFF.

The chain uses TRBV9 and TRBJ2-5; D unresolved. Per germline, CDR1 SGDLS and CDR2 YYNGEE. Trimming removed 10 bases from V and 7 bases from J, with 14 bases in between. The CDR3 is 11 amino acids. This chain's CDR3 is CALGRVGTQYF. The CDR3 DNA reads as TGTGCCCTTGGTCGGGTCGGGACCCAGTACTTC.

The CDR3 bases are TGTGCCAGCAGTTTAATAGCCTCCTACGAGCAGTACTTC. It yields the protein CASSLIASYEQYF. The rearrangement joins TRBV28 to TRBJ2-7; D is unresolved. CDR3 length: 13 amino acids. Between the trimmed V and J ends, which lost 2 bases and 0 bases, there was a span of 5 bases. Germline values: CDR1 MDHEN, CDR2 SYDVKM.